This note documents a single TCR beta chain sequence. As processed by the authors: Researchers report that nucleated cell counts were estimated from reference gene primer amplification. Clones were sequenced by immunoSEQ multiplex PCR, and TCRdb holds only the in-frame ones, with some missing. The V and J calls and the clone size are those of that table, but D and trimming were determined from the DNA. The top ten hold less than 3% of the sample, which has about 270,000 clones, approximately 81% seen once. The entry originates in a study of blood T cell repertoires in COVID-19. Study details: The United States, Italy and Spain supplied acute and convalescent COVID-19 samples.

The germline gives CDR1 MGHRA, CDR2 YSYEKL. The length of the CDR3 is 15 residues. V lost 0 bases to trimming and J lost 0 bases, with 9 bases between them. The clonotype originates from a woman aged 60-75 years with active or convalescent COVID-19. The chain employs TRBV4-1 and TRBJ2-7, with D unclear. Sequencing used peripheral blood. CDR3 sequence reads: CASSQDPGYSYEQYF. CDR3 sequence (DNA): TGCGCCAGCAGCCAAGATCCCGGGTACTCCTACGAGCAGTACTTC.